The 10 T cell receptor beta chains in this list originate from one sample, sequenced in a study of cytomegalovirus exposure and HLA in healthy donors. PCR amplification relied on 60 Vbeta primers (plus 13 Jbeta primers). Profiling relied on immunoSEQ multiplex PCR, and the TCRdb table lists in-frame clones only, not all of them. The table has about 160,000 clones, roughly 80% seen once. The sequenced sample was PBMCs. The receptors were sampled from a woman in her twenties or thirties in good health and CMV-seropositive.

The chain links TRBV9 to TRBJ1-1; D is unclear. The germline V gene has CDR1 SGDLS and CDR2 YYNGEE. Trimming removed 5 bases at V and 0 bases at J, with 5 bases between. The CDR3 is 12 residues long. CDR3 protein: CASRSMNTEAFF. CDR3 DNA: TGTGCCAGCAGGTCAATGAACACTGAAGCTTTCTTT.

The chain couples TRBV7-9 to TRBJ2-7, with TRBD2 as a possible D gene (6 bases). The CDR3 runs to 14 residues. V was trimmed by 4 bases and J by 1 base, leaving 11 bases between them. CDR1 is SEHNR, CDR2 FQNEAQ, per germline (reference sequence). The CDR3 is CASSWPGESYEQYF. The DNA of the CDR3 is TGTGCCAGCAGCTGGCCGGGGGAATCCTACGAGCAGTACTTC.

The chain combines TRBV25-1 with TRBJ2-7; TRBD1 matches at 8 bases. CDR1 is MGHDK, CDR2 SYGVNS, per germline. This CDR3 has 16 amino acids. J lost 3 bases, V lost 3 bases, and 10 bases had no gene match. The CDR3 sequence: CASSDTQGQGLYEQYF. CDR3 DNA: TGTGCCAGCAGTGACACCCAAGGACAGGGACTCTACGAGCAGTACTTC.

This chain links TRBV6-1 with TRBJ1-6; 7 nucleotides align to TRBD1. The junction had 10 bases not matched to a gene; V was cut back by 4 bases and J by 10 bases. Germline V gene data show CDR1 as MNHNS and CDR2 as SASEGT. This CDR3 is 15 amino acids long. The CDR3 bases are TGTGCCAGCAGTGCGACAGGGACCACTGGCTCACCCCTCCACTTT. Translating gives CASSATGTTGSPLHF.

The chain employs TRBV27 and TRBJ1-1; D unclear. The CDR3 covers 14 residues. V was clipped by 5 bases and J by 4 bases, with 14 bases between them. The germline V gene has CDR1 MNHEY and CDR2 SMNVEV (reference sequence). CDR3 sequence reads: CASSAAWAGTEAFF. For the CDR3, the DNA is TGTGCCAGCAGTGCTGCATGGGCGGGCACTGAAGCTTTCTTT.

The chain couples TRBV5-5 to TRBJ1-3; 8 nucleotides match TRBD1. The CDR3 runs 18 residues. In germline, CDR1 is SGHKS, CDR2 YYEKEE (reference sequence). Losses at the gene ends were 0 bases for V and 0 bases for J; bases not matched to a gene: 8. The CDR3 protein is CASSLGGQVRLSGNTIYF. As DNA, the CDR3 is TGTGCCAGCAGCTTGGGGGGACAGGTTCGACTCTCTGGAAACACCATATATTTT.

This chain joins TRBV12-5 and TRBJ2-1, with TRBD1 identical over 7 bases. The ends lost 9 bases at V and 2 bases at J; junction bases unmatched: 4. Looked up from germline, CDR1 is LGHNT and CDR2 is FRNRAP. This CDR3 has 13 residues. This chain's CDR3 is CASQGQTYNEQFF. The CDR3 coding sequence is TGTGCTAGCCAGGGACAGACCTACAATGAGCAGTTCTTC.

The chain couples TRBV13 to TRBJ1-6; no reliable D call. This CDR3 region has 13 residues. The V gene lost 4 bases and the J gene lost 9 bases, with 10 bases spanning the gap. Per the germline V gene, CDR1 is PRHDT and CDR2 is FYEKMQ (reference sequence). The CDR3 reads CASSSGTRSPLHF. The CDR3 DNA sequence: TGTGCCAGCAGCTCGGGAACCCGTTCACCCCTCCACTTT. Full variable domain (missing parts from reference TRBV13 and TRBJ1-6): AAGVIQSPRHLIKEKRETATLKCYPIPRHDTVYWYQQGPGQDPQFLISFYEKMQSDKGSIPDRFSAQQFSDYHSELNMSSLELGDSALYFCASSSGTRSPLHFGNGTRLTVT.

The genes are TRBV9 and TRBJ1-1, with TRBD1 matching 10 bases. CDR3 length: 14 residues. Germline V gives CDR1 SGDLS, CDR2 YYNGEE. V lost 3 bases, J lost 5 bases, and 4 bases stayed unmatched. CDR3: CASSGQGARTEAFF. The CDR3 DNA sequence: TGTGCCAGCAGCGGACAGGGGGCGCGGACTGAAGCTTTCTTT.

The chain joins TRBV9 to TRBJ2-1; 11 nucleotides align to TRBD1. This CDR3 contains 16 residues. V lost 4 bases to trimming and J lost 6 bases; unmatched junction nucleotides: 9. CDR1 and CDR2 (germline): SGDLS, YYNGEE. The chain's CDR3 is CASSHRIGTGGNEQFF. DNA of the CDR3: TGTGCCAGCAGCCATCGTATAGGGACAGGGGGCAATGAGCAGTTCTTC.